The 14 T cell receptor beta chains in this list originate from one sample, sequenced in a study of blood T cell repertoires in COVID-19. Sequencing used immunoSEQ multiplex PCR; TCRdb keeps in-frame clones, though not all of them. The data show over 85,000 clones, about 87% seen once. The sequenced sample consisted of peripheral blood. The receptors shown here come from a man between 50 and 59 years old with active or convalescent COVID-19.

A single count supports this clone. J is TRBJ1-6 and V is TRBV27; 7 nucleotides match TRBD1. The CDR3 has 15 residues. Germline lookup yields CDR1 MNHEY and CDR2 SMNVEV (reference sequence). V dropped 4 bases and J dropped 6; count of bases not matched to a gene: 6. CDR3 nucleotides: TGTGCCAGCAGTTCACGGGACAGCCGTAATTCACCCCTCCACTTT. Translating it yields CASSSRDSRNSPLHF.

This chain links TRBV11-2 with TRBJ2-7; 9 nucleotides line up with TRBD1. This CDR3 comprises 16 residues. CDR1 is SGHAT and CDR2 is FQNNGV in the germline V gene. The trim removed 5 bases at V and 2 bases at J, leaving 10 bases unmatched. This chain's CDR3 is CASSRNRDRVTYEQYV. The DNA of the CDR3 is TGTGCCAGCAGCCGCAACCGGGACAGGGTTACCTACGAGCAGTACGTC.

The V call is TRBV5-1, the J call TRBJ2-1, with 8 bases matching TRBD1. Trimming at V came to 0 bases and at J to 3 bases, leaving 2 bases not matched to a gene. The CDR3 has 15 residues. The germline V gene has CDR1 SGHRS and CDR2 YFSETQ. CDR3: CASSLDGTGYNEQFF. For the CDR3, the DNA is TGCGCCAGCAGCTTGGACGGGACAGGCTACAATGAGCAGTTCTTC.

The chain carries TRBV25-1 and TRBJ2-7; D perhaps matches TRBD2 (7 bases). The CDR3 is 15 residues long. Germline V gives CDR1 MGHDK, CDR2 SYGVNS. Trimming shortened V by 5 bases and J by 7 bases, and 21 bases separated the two germline ends. CDR3 sequence: CASSPKWEGVEEQYV. The CDR3 nucleotides are TGTGCCAGCAGTCCTAAGTGGGAGGGGGTTGAGGAGCAGTACGTC.

The chain employs TRBV28 and TRBJ1-1; the D is unclear. Trimming pared 5 bases from V and 0 bases from J, leaving 10 bases between. The CDR3 totals 14 residues. The germline V gene encodes CDR1 MDHEN and CDR2 SYDVKM. This CDR3 is CASSRRHLNTEAFF. The CDR3 coding sequence is TGTGCCAGCAGTCGAAGACACCTGAACACTGAAGCTTTCTTT.

The chain couples TRBV4-2 to TRBJ2-3, with 12 bases matching TRBD2. The CDR3 consists of 19 residues. Per the germline V gene, CDR1 is LGHNA and CDR2 is YNFKEQ. Germline trimming cut 1 base from V and 6 bases from J; bases unmatched to any gene: 14. The CDR3 coding sequence is TGTGCCAGCAGCCAAGCTGCTGGGGCTAGCGGGGGGGCATCGGATACGCAGTATTTT. This translates into CASSQAAGASGGASDTQYF.

The genes are TRBV3-1 (or the pseudogene TRBV3-2) and TRBJ1-6; D remains ambiguous. The germline gives CDR1 LGHDT, CDR2 YNNKEL (reference sequence). Trimming left V 0 bases short and J 7 bases short, with 7 bases between. The CDR3 sequence is 14 residues long. The CDR3 DNA reads TGTGCCAGCAGCCAAGAGTTCGTGAATTCACCCCTCCACTTT. Protein: CASSQEFVNSPLHF.

V and J are TRBV4-2 and TRBJ1-5; 8 positions match TRBD1. Germline lookup yields CDR1 LGHNA and CDR2 YNFKEQ. V shed 0 bases, J shed 4 bases, and the junction held 2 bases outside the gene matches. CDR3 size: 15 residues. CDR3 sequence: CASSQDGQGNQPQHF. For the CDR3, the DNA is TGTGCCAGCAGCCAAGACGGACAGGGAAATCAGCCCCAGCATTTT.

The chain has TRBV5-8 and TRBJ2-6, with 8 positions matching TRBD1. The CDR3 consists of 17 residues. CDR1 and CDR2 (germline): SGHTS, YDEGEE. V gave up 4 bases and J gave up 1 base; unmatched junction bases: 7. CDR3 bases: TGTGCCAGCAGCCTGACAGGGGATCCATCTGGGGCCAACGTCCTGACTTTC. This codes for CASSLTGDPSGANVLTF. The full variable domain, rest sourced from reference TRBV5-8 and TRBJ2-6, is EAGVTQSPTHLIKTRGQQATLRCSPISGHTSVYWYQQALGLGLQFLLWYDEGEERNRGNFPPRFSGRQFPNYSSELNVNALELEDSALYLCASSLTGDPSGANVLTFGAGSRLTVL.

V usage is TRBV7-6 and J usage is TRBJ2-1, with 8 bases matching TRBD1. The germline V gene has CDR1 SGHVS and CDR2 FNYEAQ. The V segment lost 0 bases and the J segment 9 bases; nucleotides outside the gene matches: 4. The CDR3 spans 14 residues. For the CDR3, the DNA is TGTGCCAGCAGCTTAGCCTCAGGGGGCGGTGAGCAGTTCTTC. Its translation: CASSLASGGGEQFF.

The chain carries TRBV7-8 and TRBJ1-1, with TRBD1 identical over 10 bases. J gave up 4 bases and V 4 bases, and 6 bases lay outside the gene matches. CDR1 SGHVS and CDR2 FQNEAQ come from the germline V gene. The CDR3 has 15 amino acids. The CDR3 region has the DNA TGTGCCAGCAGCTGGGACAGGGGAGCGGGCACTGAAGCTTTCTTT. Protein: CASSWDRGAGTEAFF.

The gene calls are TRBV6-5 and TRBJ2-5; TRBD1 aligns across 9 bases. This CDR3 spans 15 amino acids. V lost 5 bases and J lost 4; bases outside the gene matches: 8. CDR1 is MNHEY, CDR2 SVGAGI, per germline. CDR3 sequence reads: CASSPGQGWLETQYF. The CDR3 region has the DNA TGTGCCAGCAGTCCGGGACAGGGTTGGTTAGAGACCCAGTACTTC.

This clone showed up just a few times. This chain links TRBV3-1 (or the pseudogene TRBV3-2) with TRBJ2-2; D is undetermined. The CDR3 runs to 16 residues. V dropped 0 bases and J dropped 7 bases, with 15 bases sitting between them. CDR1 LGHDT and CDR2 YNNKEL come from the germline V gene (reference sequence). CDR3 loop: CASSQDWAPGNGELFF. CDR3 bases: TGTGCCAGCAGCCAAGATTGGGCTCCCGGCAACGGGGAGCTGTTTTTT.

The rearrangement uses TRBV6-2 or TRBV6-3 and TRBJ2-2; the D gene is possibly TRBD1 (5 bases). The V end was cut by 2 bases, the J end by 8 bases, with 12 bases between. There are 14 residues in the CDR3. Germline V lookup: CDR1 MNHEY, CDR2 SVGEGT. CDR3 bases: TGTGCCAGCAGTTACACGCGACAGCGAGGGGAGCTGTTTTTT. Translation: CASSYTRQRGELFF.